This T cell receptor beta chain was identified in a study of T cell clusters in autoimmune cytopenias. The CDR3 consists of 15 residues. Looked up from germline, CDR1 is LNHNV and CDR2 is YYDKDF (reference sequence). TRB rearrangements were amplified by touch-down multiplex PCR with mixed TRB-A/B primers. TCRdb reprocessed the multiplex PCR reads and stores each CDR3 protein as one record, lacking DNA. This sample's clone table lists around 4,300 distinct CDR3 sequences. Frequency places this clonotype as medium-sized. The target antigen is unknown. Each sample's input was 200 to 300 ng genomic DNA, roughly 38,000 genome equivalents. The study's findings and limits: Primary autoimmune cytopenia patients appeared to lack physiological T cell clusters present in healthy donors.

These data are also associated with another study on T cell repertoires in aging, cancer and after chemotherapy. From that second work: In cancer patients, declining TCR diversity with age involved lost richness and lost evenness. Median generation probability rose over the chemotherapy interval in each cancer cohort, suggesting rebound thymic output.

Material for sequencing was peripheral blood. The source is a human donor in good health. This chain connects TRBV15 to TRBJ2-3; the D call of TRBD2 rests on TCRdb alone, since no DNA is present to check it. CDR3 amino acids: CATSREASPTDTQYF.